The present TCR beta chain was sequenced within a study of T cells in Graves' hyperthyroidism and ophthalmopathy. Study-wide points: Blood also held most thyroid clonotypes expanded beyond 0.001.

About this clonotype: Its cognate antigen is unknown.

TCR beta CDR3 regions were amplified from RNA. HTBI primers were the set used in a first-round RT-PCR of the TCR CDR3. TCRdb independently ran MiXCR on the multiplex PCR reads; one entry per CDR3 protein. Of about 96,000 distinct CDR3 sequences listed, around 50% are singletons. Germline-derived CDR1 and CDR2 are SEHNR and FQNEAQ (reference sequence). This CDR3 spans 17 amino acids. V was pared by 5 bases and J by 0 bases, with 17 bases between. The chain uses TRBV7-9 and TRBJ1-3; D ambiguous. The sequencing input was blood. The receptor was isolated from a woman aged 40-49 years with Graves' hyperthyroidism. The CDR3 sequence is CASSQDAGWGSGNTIYF. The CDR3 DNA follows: TGTGCCAGCAGCCAAGACGCGGGATGGGGCTCTGGAAACACCATATATTTT.